This T cell receptor beta chain comes out of a study of cytomegalovirus exposure and HLA in healthy donors. This table comes from immunoSEQ multiplex PCR, and its TCRdb copy is limited to in-frame clones, with some not included. In the table there are roughly 130,000 clones, 88% of which are singletons. A word on this clone: What it binds is not known. The identical CDR3 is also encoded by other nucleotide sequences in the sample.

CDR1 SGHNT and CDR2 YENEEA come from the germline V gene. The ends lost 1 base at V and 3 bases at J; junction bases unmatched: 2. CDR3 length equals 15 residues. Study-level findings and limits: While the bulk of TCR sequences proved rare, some public TCRs turned up in many donors. A few CMV-associated chains proved CMV antigen-specific in vitro. The authors enumerated over 150 TCR beta chains as linked to cytomegalovirus.

From the approximately 120-subject validation cohort, which was separate from the roughly 690-subject first cohort, the donors were drawn. Material: PBMCs. The TCR comes from a man younger than 45 in good health and CMV-seronegative. The V and J genes are TRBV11-3 and TRBJ2-1; 8 nucleotides agree with TRBD2. The chain's CDR3 is CASSLVSGGYNEQFF. CDR3 sequence (DNA): TGTGCCAGCAGCTTAGTGAGCGGGGGCTACAATGAGCAGTTCTTC.